Listed here are 26 T cell receptor beta chains from one sample, sequenced in a study of shared clonotypes between healthy human individuals (dated by TCRdb to the early 2020s). Library construction relied on the immunoSEQ multiplex PCR assay. The immuneACCESS repertoire file appears here via TCRdb, limited to in-frame rearrangements. These files lack a portion of the clones; in checked studies, under half of the deficit traces to unresolved V genes, and the cause of the others is not known. For this sample the table gives roughly 2,000,000 clones, of which over 85% were detected only once. Of the sample, approximately 1.6% falls within the top ten clones. CD8 naive samples were CD45RO-negative cells positively selected for CCR7, giving a CD45RA+CCR7+ population that excluded TemRA cells. Sequencing used naive CD8+ T cells from PBMCs. The label giving this sample's cell subset or site can be read as: CD45RA+CCR7+. These receptors were obtained from a man younger than 35 in good health. Some clones in this sample may be carry-over from other donors' samples.

The chain combines TRBV7-9 with TRBJ1-1; D perhaps matches TRBD1 (6 bases). The CDR3 sequence is 12 residues long. Germline assignment: CDR1 SEHNR and CDR2 FQNEAQ (reference sequence). Trimming pared 5 bases from V and 8 bases from J, leaving 12 bases between. CDR3 DNA: TGTGCCAGCAGCCCACAGGGCCGCGAAGCTTTCTTT. This gives the protein CASSPQGREAFF.

The V and J genes are TRBV11-2 and TRBJ2-7; D assignment may be TRBD1 or TRBD2 (6 bases each). V lost 2 bases to trimming and J lost 4 bases, with 21 bases between them. The germline V gene encodes CDR1 SGHAT and CDR2 FQNNGV. This CDR3 is built from 17 residues. CDR3 coding DNA: TGTGCCAGCAGCTTAAGGTCGGATGGGGGGCTGTGGTACGAGCAGTACTTC. This sequence encodes CASSLRSDGGLWYEQYF.

This chain links TRBV27 with TRBJ2-1, with D possibly matching TRBD1 (5 bases). V shed 3 bases and J shed 10 bases, with 13 bases lying between them. From germline, CDR1 is MNHEY and CDR2 SMNVEV (reference sequence). CDR3 length: 13 amino acids. CDR3 protein: CASSFGPKGEQFF. The DNA for the CDR3 is TGTGCCAGCAGTTTTGGTCCAAAGGGGGAGCAGTTCTTC.

The chain carries TRBV19 and TRBJ2-1; D is possibly TRBD2 (5 bases). The CDR3 runs to 14 residues. With 7 bases removed from V and 2 bases from J, the gap between germline ends came to 12 bases. Per germline, CDR1 LNHDA and CDR2 SQIVND (reference sequence). CDR3 amino acids: CASMSRETYNEQFF. CDR3 DNA sequence: TGTGCCAGTATGTCGAGGGAAACCTACAATGAGCAGTTCTTC. Variable domain in full (rest from reference TRBV19 and TRBJ2-1): DGGITQSPKYLFRKEGQNVTLSCEQNLNHDAMYWYRQDPGQGLRLIYYSQIVNDFQKGDIAEGYSVSREKKESFPLTVTSAQKNPTAFYLCASMSRETYNEQFFGPGTRLTVL.

The V gene is TRBV25-1, the J gene TRBJ1-1; D might be TRBD1 (5 bases). CDR3 length: 13 residues. Germline-derived CDR1 and CDR2 are MGHDK and SYGVNS. Deletions cut 6 bases from V and 4 bases from J, with 12 bases between. CDR3 loop: CASSKRGVTEAFF. The CDR3 DNA follows: TGTGCCAGCAGCAAAAGGGGAGTCACTGAAGCTTTCTTT. The variable domain in full, with the rest retrieved from reference TRBV25-1 and TRBJ1-1, is EADIYQTPRYLVIGTGKKITLECSQTMGHDKMYWYQQDPGMELHLIHYSYGVNSTEKGDLSSESTVSRIRTEHFPLTLESARPSHTSQYLCASSKRGVTEAFFGQGTRLTVV.

V is TRBV9 and J is TRBJ1-2, with a possible D match to TRBD1 (5 bases). The V gene lost 4 bases and the J gene lost 0 bases, with 10 bases spanning the gap. CDR1 is SGDLS, CDR2 YYNGEE, per germline. This CDR3 has 14 residues. The DNA of the CDR3 is TGTGCCAGCAGCCCCCGACAGACTAACTATGGCTACACCTTC. Encoded protein: CASSPRQTNYGYTF.

A remark on this clone: Other nucleotide sequences in the sample specify the same CDR3. The chain links TRBV7-2 to TRBJ2-1; 9 nucleotides agree with TRBD2. Per the germline V gene, CDR1 is SGHTA and CDR2 is FQGNSA. The junction had 5 bases not matched to a gene; V was cut back by 2 bases and J by 6 bases. This CDR3 region has 15 residues. The chain's CDR3 is CASSLLAGGGNEQFF. CDR3 sequence (DNA): TGTGCCAGCAGCTTACTGGCGGGAGGGGGCAATGAGCAGTTCTTC.

The V gene is TRBV4-3, the J gene TRBJ1-1; D remains ambiguous. V dropped 4 bases and J dropped 2 bases, with 8 bases sitting between them. The CDR3 is made up of 13 amino acids. Germline CDR1 and CDR2: LGHNA and YSLEER. The CDR3 DNA reads as TGCGCCAGCAGCCCCTTCCTTAACACTGAAGCTTTCTTT. Amino acid sequence: CASSPFLNTEAFF.

The chain joins TRBV12-5 to TRBJ2-1; D may match TRBD1 or TRBD2 (5 bases each). Germline-derived CDR1 and CDR2 are LGHNT and FRNRAP. Trimming cost V 2 bases and J 7 bases, with 18 bases left between them. The CDR3 covers 16 residues. The CDR3 spells CASGLPEGSPGNEQFF. The CDR3 DNA sequence: TGTGCTAGTGGTTTGCCCGAGGGAAGTCCAGGGAATGAGCAGTTCTTC.

There are a few counts of this clone. V is TRBV29-1 and J is TRBJ2-5, with unresolved D. Per germline, CDR1 SQVTM and CDR2 ANQGSEA. The CDR3 loop spans 10 amino acids. With 7 bases removed from V and 0 bases from J, the gap between germline ends came to 3 bases. CDR3 region: CSADQETQYF. The CDR3 DNA follows: TGCAGCGCCGACCAAGAGACCCAGTACTTC.

V and J are TRBV11-2 and TRBJ1-1; weak D call: TRBD1 (6 bases). Germline assignment: CDR1 SGHAT and CDR2 FQNNGV. V was pared by 5 bases and J by 0 bases, with 13 bases between. The CDR3 has 15 residues. The CDR3 spells CASSPHREVNTEAFF. CDR3 sequence (DNA): TGTGCCAGCAGCCCGCACAGGGAGGTGAACACTGAAGCTTTCTTT.

CDR3 in amino acids: CASSPGLADYNEQFF. As DNA, the CDR3 is TGTGCCAGCAGCCCCGGACTAGCAGACTACAATGAGCAGTTCTTC. V usage is TRBV11-3 and J usage is TRBJ2-1; TRBD2 matches 8 bases. Germline V gene lookup returns CDR1 SGHNT and CDR2 YENEEA. V was clipped by 5 bases and J by 3 bases; unmatched bases: 6. This CDR3 spans 15 amino acids.

The chain uses TRBV5-6 and TRBJ1-4, with a possible D match to TRBD1 (5 bases). The germline V gene encodes CDR1 SGHDT and CDR2 YYEEEE. The CDR3 totals 15 residues. Trimming took off 5 bases at V and 6 bases at J, with 17 bases between the two ends. CDR3: CASSMIRQSDEKLFF. The CDR3 DNA reads TGTGCCAGCAGTATGATAAGACAGTCCGATGAAAAACTGTTTTTT.

V and J are TRBV7-8 and TRBJ2-5; 7 bases agree with TRBD2. V shed 3 bases and J 0 bases; nucleotides not matched to a gene: 10. This CDR3 spans 17 amino acids. Looked up from germline, CDR1 is SGHVS and CDR2 is FQNEAQ. The CDR3: CASSFGRLAGYQETQYF. Here the CDR3 DNA reads TGTGCCAGCAGCTTTGGGCGACTAGCTGGGTACCAAGAGACCCAGTACTTC.

The table lists this clone with a few counts. The rearrangement links TRBV2 to TRBJ1-5; a possible D gene is TRBD1 (5 bases). This CDR3 has 14 residues. The germline CDR1 and CDR2 sequences are SNHLY and FYNNEI. DNA for the CDR3: TGTGCGACGGGGACGGTCGGTCCAAGTAAGGCCCAGCATTTT. Translation: CATGTVGPSKAQHF.

The chain couples TRBV5-1 to TRBJ1-1; no clear D. V was cut by 4 bases and J by 4 bases, with 11 bases left in between. CDR1 and CDR2 (germline): SGHRS, YFSETQ. The length of the CDR3 is 13 residues. CDR3 residues: CASSPDMGTEAFF. The CDR3 DNA reads TGCGCCAGCAGCCCCGACATGGGCACTGAAGCTTTCTTT.

The V call is TRBV28, the J call TRBJ2-2; D gene ambiguous. CDR1 and CDR2 (germline): MDHEN, SYDVKM. This CDR3 comprises 16 residues. Trimming took off 6 bases at V and 1 base at J, with 15 bases between the two ends. As DNA, the CDR3 is TGTGCCAGCAGGCCTCTCCGAGACCTGAACACCGGGGAGCTGTTTTTT. Translation: CASRPLRDLNTGELFF. The complete variable domain, with remaining parts taken from reference TRBV28 and TRBJ2-2, reads DVKVTQSSRYLVKRTGEKVFLECVQDMDHENMFWYRQDPGLGLRLIYFSYDVKMKEKGDIPEGYSVSREKKERFSLILESASTNQTSMYLCASRPLRDLNTGELFFGEGSRLTVL.

Notes on this clone: Distinct nucleotide sequences in the sample also encode this CDR3. This chain joins TRBV27 and TRBJ2-2; a possible D gene is TRBD2 (6 bases). The V gene's germline CDR1 is MNHEY and CDR2 SMNVEV (reference sequence). CDR3 length: 13 amino acids. The ends were cut back, 6 bases at V and 6 bases at J, with 11 bases in the middle. For the CDR3, the DNA is TGTGCCAGCAGCCTGGGGGGAGCCGGGGAGCTGTTTTTT. Protein sequence: CASSLGGAGELFF.

The chain recombines TRBV4-1 with TRBJ2-2; maybe TRBD1 (6 bases). Trimming cost V 3 bases and J 3 bases, with 8 bases left between them. This CDR3 has 14 amino acids. The germline V gene encodes CDR1 MGHRA and CDR2 YSYEKL. DNA for the CDR3: TGCGCCAGCAGCCAGGGACACTACACCGGGGAGCTGTTTTTT. This sequence encodes CASSQGHYTGELFF.

The chain has TRBV15 and TRBJ2-5, with D perhaps matching TRBD1 (6 bases). Trimming pared 3 bases from V and 0 bases from J, leaving 11 bases between. The CDR3 has 15 residues. The germline V gene encodes CDR1 LNHNV and CDR2 YYDKDF (reference sequence). CDR3 sequence (DNA): TGTGCCACCAGCAGGATCCGGGACAACCAAGAGACCCAGTACTTC. Its translation: CATSRIRDNQETQYF.

To note about this clone: This specimen includes other DNA sequences encoding the same CDR3. The V and J genes are TRBV27 and TRBJ1-1; 7 positions match TRBD1. The CDR3 loop spans 11 amino acids. V lost 8 bases to trimming and J lost 4 bases; unmatched junction nucleotides: 1. Germline-derived CDR1 and CDR2 are MNHEY and SMNVEV (reference sequence). The CDR3 DNA reads TGTGCCAGCCGACAGGGCACTGAAGCTTTCTTT. Protein: CASRQGTEAFF.

The chain is built from TRBV5-6 and TRBJ2-3; D uncertain. Germline CDR1 and CDR2: SGHDT and YYEEEE. The CDR3 totals 11 residues. V lost 1 base, J lost 5 bases, and 2 bases lay in between. CDR3 in DNA: TGTGCCAGCAGCTTGAGAGATACGCAGTATTTT. This gives the protein CASSLRDTQYF.

The rearrangement uses TRBV4-1 and TRBJ1-5; D is possibly TRBD1 (5 bases). The CDR3 has 15 residues. Trimming stripped 3 bases from V and 5 bases from J, with 14 bases between. Germline V gene lookup returns CDR1 MGHRA and CDR2 YSYEKL. CDR3 in amino acids: CASSHVEGADQPQHF. CDR3 DNA: TGCGCCAGCAGCCATGTGGAAGGGGCGGATCAGCCCCAGCATTTT.

The genes are TRBV14 and TRBJ2-1, with D uncertain. The CDR3 spans 15 residues. Germline V gene lookup returns CDR1 SGHDN and CDR2 FVKESK. The V and J ends lost 3 bases and 0 bases respectively, with 9 bases between them. CDR3 sequence: CASSQVAPSYNEQFF. The CDR3 DNA follows: TGTGCCAGCAGCCAGGTCGCTCCCTCCTACAATGAGCAGTTCTTC.

The V gene is TRBV9, the J gene TRBJ2-2; either TRBD1 or TRBD2 may supply D (5 bases each). Trimming removed 0 bases at V and 5 bases at J, with 11 bases between. CDR1 and CDR2 (germline): SGDLS, YYNGEE. The CDR3 loop spans 15 amino acids. CDR3 loop: CASSVGDQGTGELFF. Written as DNA, the CDR3 is TGTGCCAGCAGCGTAGGGGACCAGGGAACCGGGGAGCTGTTTTTT.

This chain connects TRBV4-1 to TRBJ1-1; D may be TRBD1 (6 bases). The V gene lost 1 base and the J gene lost 11 bases, with 20 bases spanning the gap. This CDR3 has 15 amino acids. CDR1 is MGHRA, CDR2 YSYEKL, per germline. DNA for the CDR3: TGCGCCAGCAGCCAAGCCCCAACCGGAGGGACATCGGCTTTCTTT. Translation: CASSQAPTGGTSAFF.